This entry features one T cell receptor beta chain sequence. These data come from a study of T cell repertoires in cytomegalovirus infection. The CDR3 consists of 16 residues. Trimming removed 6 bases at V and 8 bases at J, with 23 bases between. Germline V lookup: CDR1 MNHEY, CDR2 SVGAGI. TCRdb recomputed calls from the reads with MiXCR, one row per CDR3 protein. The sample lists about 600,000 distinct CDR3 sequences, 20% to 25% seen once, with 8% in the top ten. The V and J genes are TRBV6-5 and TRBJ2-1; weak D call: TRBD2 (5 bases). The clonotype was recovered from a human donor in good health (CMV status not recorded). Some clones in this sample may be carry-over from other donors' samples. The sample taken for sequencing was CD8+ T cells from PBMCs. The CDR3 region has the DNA TGTGCCAGCAGGAGGGCGGGCCCCCTATTGGACGATGAGCAGTTCTTC. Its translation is CASRRAGPLLDDEQFF.